The sequence of this TCR beta chain was determined in a study of brain T cells in children with intractable seizures. Broader study findings: Pre-surgery blood may have been undersampled, hiding some clones. Patients' HCMV serostatus was unknown; virus specificity rests on CDR3 similarity alone.

About this clone itself: Antigen: not known.

Method: immunoSEQ multiplex PCR; TCRdb's copy keeps in-frame clones and lacks some. The data show 110,000 or so clones, 90% to 95% seen once. The sequenced cases were selected for having the highest brain T cell transcript signatures. Before surgery, patients took at least one anti-epileptic drug. Sequencing was performed on peripheral blood, taken at surgery. This TCR was recovered from a boy under two years old with hemimegalencephaly and intractable seizures.

CDR3 DNA: TGTGCCAGCTCACCACTCGGGAGGGGTTACGAGCAGTACTTC. Amino acids: CASSPLGRGYEQYF. This rearrangement joins TRBV18 to TRBJ2-7; 8 bases fit TRBD2. Germline V lookup: CDR1 KGHSH, CDR2 LQKENI. J was trimmed by 4 bases and V by 1 base; bases with no gene match: 3. CDR3 length: 14 amino acids.